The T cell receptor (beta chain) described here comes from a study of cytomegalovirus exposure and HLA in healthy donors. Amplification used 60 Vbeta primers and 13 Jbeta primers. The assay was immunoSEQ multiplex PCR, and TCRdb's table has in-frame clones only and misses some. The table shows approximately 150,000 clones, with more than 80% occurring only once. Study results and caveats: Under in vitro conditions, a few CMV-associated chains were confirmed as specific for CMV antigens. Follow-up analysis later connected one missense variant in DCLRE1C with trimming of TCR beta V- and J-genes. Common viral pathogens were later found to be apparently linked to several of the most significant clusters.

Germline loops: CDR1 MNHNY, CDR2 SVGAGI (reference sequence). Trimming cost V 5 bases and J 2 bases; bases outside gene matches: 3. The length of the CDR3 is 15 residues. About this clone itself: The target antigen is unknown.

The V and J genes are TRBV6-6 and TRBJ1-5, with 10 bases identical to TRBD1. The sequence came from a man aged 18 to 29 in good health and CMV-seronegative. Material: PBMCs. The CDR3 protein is CASSIGTGGNQPQHF. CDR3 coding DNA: TGTGCCAGCAGTATCGGGACAGGGGGCAATCAGCCCCAGCATTTT.